These T cell receptor beta chains were read from a single sample in a study of OX40 agonist ivuxolimab in advanced cancers. Assay used: immunoSEQ multiplex PCR; TCRdb lists only in-frame clones, some missing. The data hold 65,000 to 80,000 clones, with roughly 80% observed a single time. Sequences were derived from CD4+ or CD8+ T cells sorted from blood, sampled in a trial of the OX40 agonist ivuxolimab. Receptors originate from an adult with an advanced solid tumor such as melanoma, head and neck, liver or kidney cancer. Both conserved end residues are part of each CDR3. A D gene is named only where the DNA matches it firmly. Not every row has a clone size; where given, it reads once, few, many or a size class.

j_call d_call clone_size v_call cdr3_nt cdr3_aa
TRBJ1-6 - once TRBV11-3 TGTGCCAGCAGCTTTTTTTCGGGGCAGACGAATTCACCCCTCCACTTT CASSFFSGQTNSPLHF
TRBJ2-2 - once TRBV4-1 TGCGCCAGCAGCGGATCGAGTCGGGGGAAAAACACCGGGGAGCTGTTTTTT CASSGSSRGKNTGELFF
TRBJ2-2 - - TRBV9 TGTGCCAGCAGCCCTCTGACAGGTACCGGGGAGCTGTTTTTC CASSPLTGTGELFF
TRBJ1-1 - - TRBV7-2 TGTGCCAGCAGCTTAGTTCCTTCTTTAGGGGGTAAAACTGAAGCTTTCTTT CASSLVPSLGGKTEAFF
TRBJ2-3 - - TRBV6-1 TGTGCCAGCAGTGAAGCCTTCGGAGGAAGCACAGATACGCAGTATTTT CASSEAFGGSTDTQYF
TRBJ1-5 - few TRBV4-3 TGCGCCAGCAGCCAAGATGGGGGGCTTGGTCAGCCCCAGCATTTT CASSQDGGLGQPQHF
TRBJ1-2 - - TRBV7-9 TGTGCCAGCAGCTTAGAGGGGGGCGTCGACTATGGCTACACCTTC CASSLEGGVDYGYTF
TRBJ2-2 - - TRBV5-4 TGTGCCAGCACGCGACGGGACAACACCGGGGAGCTGTTTTTT CASTRRDNTGELFF
TRBJ2-3 TRBD2 - TRBV7-6 TGTGCCAGCAGCCCTAGCGGGGGGGCCAGAACAGATACGCAGTATTTT CASSPSGGARTDTQYF
TRBJ2-7 TRBD1 - TRBV18 TGTGCCAGCTCACTAGGACAGGACTACGAGCAGTACTTC CASSLGQDYEQYF
TRBJ1-2 - - TRBV19 TGTGCCAGTAACGGGAGAGCAGGTGGCTACACCTTC CASNGRAGGYTF
TRBJ2-7 TRBD2 - TRBV11-2 TGTGCCAGCAGCTCCAGCGGGGGCACCGACGAGCAGTACTTC CASSSSGGTDEQYF
TRBJ1-4 - - TRBV28 TGTGCCAGCACCAGGGTTACTAATGAAAAACTGTTTTTT CASTRVTNEKLFF
TRBJ1-5 - once TRBV6-4 TGTGCCAGCAGTGCGGCGGGCGGACAGCCCCAGCATTTT CASSAAGGQPQHF
TRBJ2-3 TRBD2 - TRBV10-3 TGTGCCATCAGTGGTGGACTAGCGGGGAGCACAGATACGCAGTATTTT CAISGGLAGSTDTQYF
TRBJ2-7 - once TRBV5-1 TGCGCCAGCAGCTTGCTTCTCGGAGAGGAGCAGTACTTC CASSLLLGEEQYF
TRBJ1-1 TRBD1 once TRBV18 TGTGCCAGCTCACCGGGACAGGGGCTAGACACTGAAGCTTTCTTT CASSPGQGLDTEAFF
TRBJ2-2 - - TRBV19 TGTGCCAGTAGATCCAACTTCCCATCGAACACCGGGGAGCTGTTTTTT CASRSNFPSNTGELFF
TRBJ2-1 TRBD1 once TRBV18 TGTGCCAGCTCACCTTCGGGACAGGGGAGTCTCAGTGAGCAGTTCTTC CASSPSGQGSLSEQFF
TRBJ2-1 - - TRBV5-3 TGTGCCAGAACCACCCAGGGATACGATGAGCAGTTCTTC CARTTQGYDEQFF
TRBJ2-1 - - TRBV5-1 TGCGCCAGCAGCCTGGACAGAAACAATGAGCAGTTCTTC CASSLDRNNEQFF
TRBJ1-5 - - TRBV4-2 TGTGCCAGCAGCCAAGATAGAAATGAGCGTCAGCCCCAGCATTTT CASSQDRNERQPQHF
TRBJ1-1 - - TRBV7-3 TGTGCCAGCAGGGAGGGACAGAACACTGAAGCTTTCTTT CASREGQNTEAFF
TRBJ2-3 - once TRBV2 TGTGCCAGCAGTGTTCGATGGCTAGAAGATACGCAGTATTTT CASSVRWLEDTQYF
TRBJ2-1 - - TRBV9 TGTGCCAGCAGCTCCGGGACTTATAATGAGCAGTTCTTC CASSSGTYNEQFF
TRBJ1-5 - - TRBV9 TGTGCCAGCAGCGTAGCTACGGGTCAGCCCCAGCATTTT CASSVATGQPQHF
TRBJ2-1 - once TRBV11-2 TGTGCCAGCAGCTTACTCGGGCACTACAATGAGCAGTTCTTC CASSLLGHYNEQFF
TRBJ1-1 - - TRBV5-1 TGCGCCAGCAGCAGTACAGGGACGGTCACTGAAGCTTTCTTT CASSSTGTVTEAFF
TRBJ2-7 TRBD1 - TRBV6-5 TGTGCCAGCAGTTACTCGGGACAGGGGATTGGTGAGCAGTACTTC CASSYSGQGIGEQYF
TRBJ1-2 - - TRBV10-1 TGCGCCAGCAGTGGGTTTCAGGGAGGGGATAGCTATGGCTACACCTTC CASSGFQGGDSYGYTF
TRBJ2-1 - - TRBV7-2 TGTGCCAGCAGCTTCCGTCGAACACGAGAGCAGTTCTTC CASSFRRTREQFF
TRBJ1-2 TRBD1 once TRBV6-6 TGTGCCAGCGGCGAACAGGGGGTCTCTGGCTACACCTTC CASGEQGVSGYTF
TRBJ2-7 - few TRBV7-2 TGTGCCAGCAGCTTAGTTTCAGGGGTCCACGAGCAGTACTTC CASSLVSGVHEQYF
TRBJ1-5 - - TRBV15 TGTGCCACCAGCAGAGATGGTCAGCCCCAGCATTTT CATSRDGQPQHF
TRBJ2-3 - - TRBV5-4 TGTGCCAGCAAGCCGGCTAGCACAGATACGCAGTATTTT CASKPASTDTQYF
TRBJ2-1 TRBD1 - TRBV29-1 TGCAGCACGAGGGACAGGGAAAGCTCCTACAATGAGCAGTTCTTC CSTRDRESSYNEQFF
TRBJ2-2 - - TRBV4-3 TGCGCCAGCAGCCAAGACCCGCGTAACACCGGGGAGCTGTTTTTT CASSQDPRNTGELFF
TRBJ2-1 - - TRBV7-2 TGTGCCAGCAGCTTAGAGTTAGGGAGCGATTACAATGAGCAGTTCTTC CASSLELGSDYNEQFF
TRBJ1-1 - few TRBV30 TGTGCCTGGAGTGTGCAGGGTTACACTGAAGCTTTCTTT CAWSVQGYTEAFF
TRBJ2-3 - - TRBV4-1 TGCGCCAGCAGCCAAGGGAGGACGCAGTATTTT CASSQGRTQYF
TRBJ2-4 TRBD2 - TRBV2 TGTGCCAGCAGTGAAAGGCTAGCGGTGAACATTCAGTACTTC CASSERLAVNIQYF
TRBJ2-5 - - TRBV5-6 TGTGCCAGCAGCTACTCGGGACTTCCCCAAGAGACCCAGTACTTC CASSYSGLPQETQYF
TRBJ2-5 TRBD1 - TRBV7-9 TGTGCCAGCAAACAGGGGGCTCTAAGGGAGACCCAGTACTTC CASKQGALRETQYF
TRBJ2-2 TRBD1 - TRBV2 TGTGCCAGCAGTGAAGAAGGGGACAGGGGCTCCGGGGAGCTGTTTTTT CASSEEGDRGSGELFF
TRBJ2-3 - once TRBV5-1 TGCGCCAGCAGCCGACGTGAGACAGATACGCAGTATTTT CASSRRETDTQYF
TRBJ2-7 - - TRBV6-5 TGTGCCAGCAGCCCCGCTCTGCACGAGCAGTACTTC CASSPALHEQYF
TRBJ2-7 - - TRBV7-8 TGTGCCAGCAGCTTACAGGTCCGTTCCTACGAGCAGTACTTC CASSLQVRSYEQYF
TRBJ1-5 - - TRBV5-6 TGTGCCAGCAGCAGTATTACAGGGCGCCATCAGCCCCAGCATTTT CASSSITGRHQPQHF
TRBJ2-7 - - TRBV4-2 TGTGCCAGCAGCCAAGCGGGTACAGGGAGGGGAACCTACGAGCAGTACTTC CASSQAGTGRGTYEQYF
TRBJ2-1 - - TRBV5-1 TGCGCCAGCAGCTTTTCCAATGAGCAGTTCTTC CASSFSNEQFF
TRBJ2-3 TRBD2 - TRBV7-2 TGTGCCAGCAGCTATGGGGGAGCGGGAAAGAAAGATACGCAGTATTTT CASSYGGAGKKDTQYF
TRBJ2-7 TRBD2 once TRBV4-2 TGTGCCAGCAGCCACAAGATGGTAGTGGGGGGGGACTCCTACGAGCAGTACTTC CASSHKMVVGGDSYEQYF
TRBJ2-5 TRBD1 - TRBV18 TGTGCCAGCTCACCCCGGACAGGGGGCGGCACCCAGTACTTC CASSPRTGGGTQYF
TRBJ1-1 - - TRBV19 TGTGCCAGTAGTATAACCAGGGGCACTGAAGCTTTCTTT CASSITRGTEAFF